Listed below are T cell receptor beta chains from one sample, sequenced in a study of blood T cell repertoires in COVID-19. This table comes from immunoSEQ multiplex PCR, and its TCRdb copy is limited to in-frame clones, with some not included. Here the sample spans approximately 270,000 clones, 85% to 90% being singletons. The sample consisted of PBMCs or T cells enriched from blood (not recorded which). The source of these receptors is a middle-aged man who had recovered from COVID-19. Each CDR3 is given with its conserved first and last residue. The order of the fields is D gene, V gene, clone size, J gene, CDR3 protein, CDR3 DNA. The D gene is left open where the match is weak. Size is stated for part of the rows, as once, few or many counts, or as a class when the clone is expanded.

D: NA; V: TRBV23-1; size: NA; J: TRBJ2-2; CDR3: CATPPEGDTGELFF; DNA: TGCGCCACCCCTCCTGAGGGGGACACCGGGGAGCTGTTTTTT
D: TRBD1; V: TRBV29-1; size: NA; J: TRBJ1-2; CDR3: CSVRTGEDYGYTF; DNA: TGCAGCGTTCGAACAGGGGAGGACTATGGCTACACCTTC
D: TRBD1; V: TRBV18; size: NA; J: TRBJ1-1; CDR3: CASSPRTGENTEAFF; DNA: TGTGCCAGCTCACCCCGGACAGGGGAGAACACTGAAGCTTTCTTT
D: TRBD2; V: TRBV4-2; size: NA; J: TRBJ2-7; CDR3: CASSQEWNGDSGSFSYEQYF; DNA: TGTGCCAGCAGCCAAGAGTGGAATGGAGATAGCGGGAGCTTCTCCTACGAGCAGTACTTC
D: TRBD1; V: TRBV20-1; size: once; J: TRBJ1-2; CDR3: CSASRTGWGYGYTF; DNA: TGCAGTGCTAGTCGGACAGGGTGGGGCTATGGCTACACCTTC
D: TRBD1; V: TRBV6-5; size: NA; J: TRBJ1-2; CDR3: CASSPGTGVTYGYTF; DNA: TGTGCCAGCAGCCCCGGGACAGGAGTAACCTATGGCTACACCTTC
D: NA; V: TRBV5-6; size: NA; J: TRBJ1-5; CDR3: CASSLGGSGNQPQHF; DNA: TGTGCCAGCAGCTTGGGAGGGAGTGGCAATCAGCCCCAGCATTTT
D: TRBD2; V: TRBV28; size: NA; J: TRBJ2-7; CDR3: CASSLGQREGQIHF; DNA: TGTGCCAGCAGTTTAGGGCAGCGGGAGGGCCAAATACACTTC
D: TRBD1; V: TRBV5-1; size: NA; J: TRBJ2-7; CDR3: CASSLEGQDYEQYF; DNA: TGCGCCAGCAGCTTGGAGGGACAGGATTACGAGCAGTACTTC
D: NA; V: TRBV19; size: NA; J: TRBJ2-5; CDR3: CASSQGLRETQYF; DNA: TGTGCCAGTAGCCAGGGACTCCGAGAGACCCAGTACTTC
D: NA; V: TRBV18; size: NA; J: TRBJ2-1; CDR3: CASSPSSHEQFF; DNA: TGTGCCAGCTCACCATCCTCCCATGAGCAGTTCTTC
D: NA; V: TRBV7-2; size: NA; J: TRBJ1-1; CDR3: CASSLARFGTEAFF; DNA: TGTGCCAGCAGCTTAGCCCGGTTTGGCACTGAAGCTTTCTTT
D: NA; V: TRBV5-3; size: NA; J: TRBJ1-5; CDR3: CARRSGLKGGNQPQHF; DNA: TGTGCCAGAAGATCCGGGCTAAAAGGGGGCAATCAGCCCCAGCATTTT
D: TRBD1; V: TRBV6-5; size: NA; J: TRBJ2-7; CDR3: CASRNDRGPYEQYF; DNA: TGTGCCAGCAGAAACGACAGGGGGCCCTACGAGCAGTACTTC
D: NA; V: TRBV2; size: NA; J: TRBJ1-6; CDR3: CASSLDSLNNSPLHF; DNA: TGTGCCAGCAGCCTCGACAGCTTGAATAATTCACCCCTCCACTTT
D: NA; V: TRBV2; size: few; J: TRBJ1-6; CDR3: CASRDDQGFYNSPLHF; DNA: TGTGCCAGCAGAGACGACCAGGGTTTCTATAATTCACCCCTCCACTTT
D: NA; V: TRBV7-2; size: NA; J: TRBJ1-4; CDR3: CASRGGLTNEKLFF; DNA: TGTGCTTCACGGGGGGGGCTTACTAATGAAAAACTGTTTTTT
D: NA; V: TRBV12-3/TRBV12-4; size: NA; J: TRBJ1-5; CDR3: CASSPASSQPQHF; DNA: TGTGCCAGCAGTCCCGCCAGTAGCCAGCCCCAGCATTTT
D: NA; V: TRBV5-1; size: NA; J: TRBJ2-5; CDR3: CASSSASGRQETQYF; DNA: TGCGCCAGCAGCTCAGCTTCGGGTCGGCAAGAGACCCAGTACTTC
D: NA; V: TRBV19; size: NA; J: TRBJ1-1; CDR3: CASSSTGFTEAFF; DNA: TGTGCCAGTAGTAGCACAGGGTTTACTGAAGCTTTCTTT
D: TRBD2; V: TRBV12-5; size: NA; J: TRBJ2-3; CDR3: CASGLIAGADTQYF; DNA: TGTGCTAGTGGTTTGATCGCGGGGGCAGATACGCAGTATTTT
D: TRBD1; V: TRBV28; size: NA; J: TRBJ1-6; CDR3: CASSWDSLYNSPLHF; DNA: TGTGCCAGCAGTTGGGACAGCCTCTATAATTCACCCCTCCACTTT
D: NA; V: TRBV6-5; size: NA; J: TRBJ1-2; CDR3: CASSYSPRQEGYTF; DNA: TGTGCCAGCAGTTACTCTCCCCGCCAGGAAGGCTACACCTTC
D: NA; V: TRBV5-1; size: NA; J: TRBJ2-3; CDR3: CASSAGLLTSTDTQYF; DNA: TGCGCCAGCAGCGCTGGACTCCTAACTAGCACAGATACGCAGTATTTT
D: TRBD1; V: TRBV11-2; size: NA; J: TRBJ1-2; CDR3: CASSLAGQGFHYGYTF; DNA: TGTGCCAGCAGCTTAGCGGGACAGGGGTTTCACTATGGCTACACCTTC
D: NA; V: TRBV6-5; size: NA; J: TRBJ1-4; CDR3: CASRREGRVEKLFF; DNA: TGTGCCAGCAGAAGGGAGGGGAGGGTTGAAAAACTGTTTTTT
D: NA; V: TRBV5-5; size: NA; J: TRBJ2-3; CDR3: CASSLVGEDGTQYF; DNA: TGTGCCAGCAGCTTAGTGGGGGAGGACGGTACGCAGTATTTT
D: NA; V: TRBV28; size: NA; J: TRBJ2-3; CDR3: CASTVTNTQYF; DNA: TGTGCCAGCACCGTTACAAATACGCAGTATTTT
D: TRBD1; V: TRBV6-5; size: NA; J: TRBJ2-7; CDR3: CASRGQGDSYEQYF; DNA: TGTGCCAGTAGGGGACAGGGGGACTCCTACGAGCAGTACTTC
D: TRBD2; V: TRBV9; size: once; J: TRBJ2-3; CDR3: CASSDGGFTDTQYF; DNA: TGTGCCAGCAGTGACGGGGGGTTCACAGATACGCAGTATTTT
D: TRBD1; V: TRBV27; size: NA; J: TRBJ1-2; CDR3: CASSPGQGSGYTF; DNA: TGTGCCAGCAGCCCGGGACAGGGGTCTGGCTACACCTTC
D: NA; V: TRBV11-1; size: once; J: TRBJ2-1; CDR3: CASSLRLGSSYNEQFF; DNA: TGTGCCAGCAGCCTAAGACTTGGTAGCTCCTACAATGAGCAGTTCTTC
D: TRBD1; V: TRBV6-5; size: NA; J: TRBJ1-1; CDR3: CASSYTGQDTEAFF; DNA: TGTGCCAGCAGTTACACTGGACAGGACACTGAAGCTTTCTTT
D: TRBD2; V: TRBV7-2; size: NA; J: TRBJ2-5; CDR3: CASSLGATSGGAWETQYF; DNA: TGTGCCAGCAGCTTAGGGGCGACTAGCGGGGGGGCCTGGGAGACCCAGTACTTC
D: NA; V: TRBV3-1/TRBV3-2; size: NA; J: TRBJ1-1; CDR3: CASSQDGSTEAFF; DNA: TGTGCCAGCAGCCAAGATGGGAGCACTGAAGCTTTCTTT
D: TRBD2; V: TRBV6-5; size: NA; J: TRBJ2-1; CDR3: CAISSGSSYNEQFF; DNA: TGTGCCATATCGAGCGGGAGCTCCTACAATGAGCAGTTCTTC
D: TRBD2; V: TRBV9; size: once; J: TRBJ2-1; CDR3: CASSVGLAGPGTSSYNEQFF; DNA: TGTGCCAGCAGCGTAGGGCTAGCGGGACCCGGGACCAGCTCCTACAATGAGCAGTTCTTC
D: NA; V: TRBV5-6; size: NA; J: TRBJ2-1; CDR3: CASSLVTGTGEQFF; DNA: TGTGCCAGCAGCTTGGTTACAGGGACCGGTGAGCAGTTCTTC
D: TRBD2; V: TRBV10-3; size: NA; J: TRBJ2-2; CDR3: CAAQRGTQGELFF; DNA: TGTGCCGCACAGCGGGGGACCCAGGGGGAGCTGTTTTTT
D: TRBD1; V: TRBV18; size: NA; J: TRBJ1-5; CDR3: CASSPATGGSNQPQHF; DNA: TGTGCCAGCTCGCCGGCGACAGGGGGAAGCAATCAGCCCCAGCATTTT
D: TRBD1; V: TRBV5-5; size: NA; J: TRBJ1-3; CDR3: CASQPDRAEGNTIYF; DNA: TGTGCCAGCCAACCGGACAGGGCAGAAGGAAACACCATATATTTT
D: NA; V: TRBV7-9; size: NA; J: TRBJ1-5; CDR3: CASSPVSQPQHF; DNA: TGTGCCAGCAGTCCAGTCTCCCAGCCCCAGCATTTT
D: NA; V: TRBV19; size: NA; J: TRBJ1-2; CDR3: CASSTGQDYGYTF; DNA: TGTGCCAGTAGTACAGGACAAGACTATGGCTACACCTTC
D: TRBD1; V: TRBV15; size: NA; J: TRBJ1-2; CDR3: CATSRVPTGTRSYTF; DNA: TGTGCCACCAGCAGAGTGCCGACAGGGACCCGGAGCTACACCTTC
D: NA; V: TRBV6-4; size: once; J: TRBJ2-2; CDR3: CASSPEIPGELFF; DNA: TGTGCCAGCAGCCCCGAGATTCCCGGGGAGCTGTTTTTT
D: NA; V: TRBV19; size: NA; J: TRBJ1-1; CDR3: CASSSRDKGTEAFF; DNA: TGTGCCAGTAGTTCCCGGGACAAGGGAACTGAAGCTTTCTTT
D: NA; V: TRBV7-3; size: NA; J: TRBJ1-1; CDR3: CASSLMGGNTEAFF; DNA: TGTGCCAGCAGCTTAATGGGGGGGAACACTGAAGCTTTCTTT
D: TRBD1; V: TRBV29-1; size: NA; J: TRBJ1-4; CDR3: CSARTGGGTNEKLFF; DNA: TGCAGCGCTAGAACAGGGGGCGGAACTAATGAAAAACTGTTTTTT
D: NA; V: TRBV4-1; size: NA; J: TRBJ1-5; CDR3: CASSQEVGGLQPQHF; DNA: TGCGCCAGCAGCCAAGAAGTCGGGGGGCTTCAGCCCCAGCATTTT
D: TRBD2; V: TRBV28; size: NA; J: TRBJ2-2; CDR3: CASSAGTRGTGELFF; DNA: TGTGCCAGCAGTGCCGGGACTAGAGGTACCGGGGAGCTGTTTTTT